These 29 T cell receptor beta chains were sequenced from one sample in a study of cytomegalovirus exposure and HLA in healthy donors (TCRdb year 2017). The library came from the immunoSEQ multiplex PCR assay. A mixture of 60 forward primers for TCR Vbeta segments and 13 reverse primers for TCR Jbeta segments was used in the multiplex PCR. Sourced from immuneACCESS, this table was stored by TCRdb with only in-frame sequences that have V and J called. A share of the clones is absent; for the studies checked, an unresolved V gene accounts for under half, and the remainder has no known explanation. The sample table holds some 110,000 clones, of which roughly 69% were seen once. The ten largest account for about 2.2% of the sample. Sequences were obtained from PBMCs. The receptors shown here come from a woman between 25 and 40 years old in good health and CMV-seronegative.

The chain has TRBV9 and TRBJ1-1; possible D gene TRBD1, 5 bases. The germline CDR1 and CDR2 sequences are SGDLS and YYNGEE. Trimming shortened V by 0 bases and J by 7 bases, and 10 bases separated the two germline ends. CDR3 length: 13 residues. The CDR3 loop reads CASSVDGRDEAFF. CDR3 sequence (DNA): TGTGCCAGCAGCGTAGATGGCAGGGATGAAGCTTTCTTT.

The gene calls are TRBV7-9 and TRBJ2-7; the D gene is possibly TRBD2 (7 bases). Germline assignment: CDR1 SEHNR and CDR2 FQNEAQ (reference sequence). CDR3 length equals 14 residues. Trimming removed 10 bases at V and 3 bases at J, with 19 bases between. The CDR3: CATGGGGAIYEQYF. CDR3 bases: TGTGCCACCGGGGGTGGGGGGGCAATCTACGAGCAGTACTTC.

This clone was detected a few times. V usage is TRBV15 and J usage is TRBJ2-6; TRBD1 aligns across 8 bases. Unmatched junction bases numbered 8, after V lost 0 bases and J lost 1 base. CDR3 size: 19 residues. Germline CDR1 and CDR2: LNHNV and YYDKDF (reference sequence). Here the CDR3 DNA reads TGTGCCACCAGCAGAGAAAGCCAGGGGGCTCTTTCTGGGGCCAACGTCCTGACTTTC. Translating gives CATSRESQGALSGANVLTF. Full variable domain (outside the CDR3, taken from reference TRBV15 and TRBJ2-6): DAMVIQNPRYQVTQFGKPVTLSCSQTLNHNVMYWYQQKSSQAPKLLFHYYDKDFNNEADTPDNFQSRRPNTSFCFLDIRSPGLGDTAMYLCATSRESQGALSGANVLTFGAGSRLTVL.

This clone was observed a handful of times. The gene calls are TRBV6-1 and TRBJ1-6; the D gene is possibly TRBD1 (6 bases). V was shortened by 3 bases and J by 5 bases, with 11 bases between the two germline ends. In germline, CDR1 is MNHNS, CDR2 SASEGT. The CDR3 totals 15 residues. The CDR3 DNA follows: TGTGCCAGCAGTGACCGGGACACTAATAATTCACCCCTCCACTTT. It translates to CASSDRDTNNSPLHF.

CDR3 loop: CASRKQGGSYNEQFF. CDR3 DNA sequence: TGTGCCAGCCGGAAACAAGGGGGCTCCTACAATGAGCAGTTCTTC. The chain recombines TRBV2 with TRBJ2-1; D may be TRBD1 (6 bases). There are 15 residues in the CDR3. Trimming stripped 8 bases from V and 0 bases from J, with 14 bases between. Germline lookup yields CDR1 SNHLY and CDR2 FYNNEI.

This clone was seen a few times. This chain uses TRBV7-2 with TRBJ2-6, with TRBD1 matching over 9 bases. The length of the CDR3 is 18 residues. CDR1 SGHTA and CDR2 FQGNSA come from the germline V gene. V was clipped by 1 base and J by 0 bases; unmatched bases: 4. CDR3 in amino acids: CASSLEATGGSGANVLTF. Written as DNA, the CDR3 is TGTGCCAGCAGCTTAGAGGCGACAGGGGGCTCTGGGGCCAACGTCCTGACTTTC.

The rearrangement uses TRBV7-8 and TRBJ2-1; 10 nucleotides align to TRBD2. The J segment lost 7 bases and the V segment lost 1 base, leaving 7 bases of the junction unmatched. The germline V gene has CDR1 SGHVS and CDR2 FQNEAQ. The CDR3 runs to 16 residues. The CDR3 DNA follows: TGTGCCAGCAGCTTAGGGTTTCTAGCGGGAGCTAATGAGCAGTTCTTC. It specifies CASSLGFLAGANEQFF.

The CDR3 sequence is CASSPIHYGYEQYF. CDR3 sequence (DNA): TGTGCCAGCTCACCAATCCATTACGGCTACGAGCAGTACTTC. The rearrangement joins TRBV18 to TRBJ2-7; D is undetermined. CDR1 and CDR2 from the germline V gene are KGHSH and LQKENI. V lost 2 bases to trimming and J lost 3 bases, with 11 bases between them. This CDR3 spans 14 amino acids.

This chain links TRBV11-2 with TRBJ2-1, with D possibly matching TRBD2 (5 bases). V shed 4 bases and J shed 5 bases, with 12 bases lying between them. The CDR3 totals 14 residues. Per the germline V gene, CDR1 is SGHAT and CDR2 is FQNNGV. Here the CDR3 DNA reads TGTGCCAGCAGCTCCGGACTGGGCCACAATGAGCAGTTCTTC. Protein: CASSSGLGHNEQFF.

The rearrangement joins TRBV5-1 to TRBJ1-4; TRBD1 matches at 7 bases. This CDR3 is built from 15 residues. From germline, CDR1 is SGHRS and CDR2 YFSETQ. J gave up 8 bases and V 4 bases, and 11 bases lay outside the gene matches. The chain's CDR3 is CASSRQGSPEEKLFF. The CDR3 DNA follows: TGCGCCAGCAGCCGACAGGGTTCACCGGAAGAAAAACTGTTTTTT.

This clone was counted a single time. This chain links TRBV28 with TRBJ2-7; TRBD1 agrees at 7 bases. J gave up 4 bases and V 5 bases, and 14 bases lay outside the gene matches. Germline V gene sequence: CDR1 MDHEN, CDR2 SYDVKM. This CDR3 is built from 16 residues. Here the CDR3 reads CASSPGQADVLYEQYF. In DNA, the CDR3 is TGTGCCAGCAGTCCTGGACAGGCGGATGTACTGTACGAGCAGTACTTC.

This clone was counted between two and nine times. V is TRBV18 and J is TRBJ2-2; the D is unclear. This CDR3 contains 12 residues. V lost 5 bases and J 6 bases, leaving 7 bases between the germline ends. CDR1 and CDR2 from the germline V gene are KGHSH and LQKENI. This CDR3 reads CASSVRAGELFF. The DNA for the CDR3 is TGTGCCAGCTCAGTCCGGGCCGGGGAGCTGTTTTTT.

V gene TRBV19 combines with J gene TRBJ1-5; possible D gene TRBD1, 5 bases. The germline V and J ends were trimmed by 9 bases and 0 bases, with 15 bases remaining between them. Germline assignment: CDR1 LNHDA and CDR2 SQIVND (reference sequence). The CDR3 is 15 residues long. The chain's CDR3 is CASAGLWGSNQPQHF. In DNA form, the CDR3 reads TGTGCCAGCGCAGGGCTCTGGGGTAGCAATCAGCCCCAGCATTTT.

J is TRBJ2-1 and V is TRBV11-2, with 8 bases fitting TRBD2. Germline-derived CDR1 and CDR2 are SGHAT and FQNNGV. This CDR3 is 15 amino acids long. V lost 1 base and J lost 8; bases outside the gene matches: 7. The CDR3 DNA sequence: TGTGCCAGCAGCTTAGTTGCGGGAGGTTTCTATGAGCAGTTCTTC. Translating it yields CASSLVAGGFYEQFF.

The CDR3 nucleotides read TGTGCCAGCAGCTTAGATTCGGGTTGGCTGTTTTTT. Protein product: CASSLDSGWLFF. J is TRBJ2-2 and V is TRBV11-3; D is unclear. V lost 0 bases and J 13 bases, leaving 9 bases between the germline ends. The CDR3 sequence is 12 residues long. Germline lookup yields CDR1 SGHNT and CDR2 YENEEA.

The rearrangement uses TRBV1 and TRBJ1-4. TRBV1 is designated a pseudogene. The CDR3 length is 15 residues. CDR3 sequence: CTSSQDLVAVEKLFF. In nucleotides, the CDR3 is TGCACCAGCAGCCAAGATCTTGTTGCGGTCGAAAAACTGTTTTTT.

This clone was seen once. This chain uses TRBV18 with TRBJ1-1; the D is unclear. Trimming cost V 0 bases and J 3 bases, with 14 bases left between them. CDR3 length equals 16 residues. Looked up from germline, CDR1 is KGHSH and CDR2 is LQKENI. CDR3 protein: CASSPPRGLKDTEAFF. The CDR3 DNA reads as TGTGCCAGCTCACCACCGCGGGGTTTAAAGGACACTGAAGCTTTCTTT.

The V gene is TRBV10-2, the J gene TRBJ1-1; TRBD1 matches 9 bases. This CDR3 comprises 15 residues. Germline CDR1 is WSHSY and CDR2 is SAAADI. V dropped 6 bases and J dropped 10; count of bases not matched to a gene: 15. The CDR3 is CASSLTPGQGSGAFF. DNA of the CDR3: TGCGCCAGCAGCTTGACCCCGGGACAGGGATCCGGAGCTTTCTTT.

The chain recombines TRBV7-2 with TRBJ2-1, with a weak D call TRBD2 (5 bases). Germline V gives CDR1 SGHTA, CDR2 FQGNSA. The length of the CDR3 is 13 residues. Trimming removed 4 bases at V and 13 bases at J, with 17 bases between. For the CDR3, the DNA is TGTGCCAGCAGCTCCCGCGGGCAACAATCCCAGTTCTTC. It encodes CASSSRGQQSQFF.

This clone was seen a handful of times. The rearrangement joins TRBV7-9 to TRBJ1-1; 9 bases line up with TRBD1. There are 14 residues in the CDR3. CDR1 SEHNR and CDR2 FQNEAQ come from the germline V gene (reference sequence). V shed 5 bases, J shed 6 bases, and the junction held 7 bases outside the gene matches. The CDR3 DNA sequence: TGTGCCAGCAGCATGGACAGGGGAAGGTCTGAAGCTTTCTTT. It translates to CASSMDRGRSEAFF.

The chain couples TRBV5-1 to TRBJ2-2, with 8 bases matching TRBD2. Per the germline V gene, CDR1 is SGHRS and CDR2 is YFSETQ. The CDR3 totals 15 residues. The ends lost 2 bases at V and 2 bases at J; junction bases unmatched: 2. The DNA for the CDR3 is TGCGCCAGCAGCTTCACTAGCGGAAACACCGGGGAGCTGTTTTTT. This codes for CASSFTSGNTGELFF.

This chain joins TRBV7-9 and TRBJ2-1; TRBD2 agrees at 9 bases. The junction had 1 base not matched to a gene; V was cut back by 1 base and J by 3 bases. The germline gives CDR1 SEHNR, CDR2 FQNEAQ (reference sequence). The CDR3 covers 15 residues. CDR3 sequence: CASSLGTSDYNEQFF. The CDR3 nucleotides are TGTGCCAGCAGCTTAGGGACTAGCGACTACAATGAGCAGTTCTTC. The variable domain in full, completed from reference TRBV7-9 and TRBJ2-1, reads DTGVSQNPRHKITKRGQNVTFRCDPISEHNRLYWYRQTLGQGPEFLTYFQNEAQLEKSRLLSDRFSAERPKGSFSTLEIQRTEQGDSAMYLCASSLGTSDYNEQFFGPGTRLTVL.

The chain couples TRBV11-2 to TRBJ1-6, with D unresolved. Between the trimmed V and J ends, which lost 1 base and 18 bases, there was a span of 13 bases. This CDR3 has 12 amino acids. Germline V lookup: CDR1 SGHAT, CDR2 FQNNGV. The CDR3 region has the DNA TGTGCCAGCAGCTTAGGTTTTCGGGAGCACCACTTT. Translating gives CASSLGFREHHF.

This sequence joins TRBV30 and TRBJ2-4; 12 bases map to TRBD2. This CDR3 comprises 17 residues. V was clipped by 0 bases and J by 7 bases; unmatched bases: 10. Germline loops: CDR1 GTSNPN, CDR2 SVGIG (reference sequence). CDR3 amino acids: CAWSVGVTSGSPNIQYF. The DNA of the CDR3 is TGTGCCTGGAGTGTGGGGGTGACTAGCGGGAGTCCGAACATTCAGTACTTC.

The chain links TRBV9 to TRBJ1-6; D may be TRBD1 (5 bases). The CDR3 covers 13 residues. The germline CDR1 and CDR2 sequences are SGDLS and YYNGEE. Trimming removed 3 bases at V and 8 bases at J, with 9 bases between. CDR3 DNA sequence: TGTGCCAGCAGCGAGGAAGGGGATTCACCCCTCCACTTT. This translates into CASSEEGDSPLHF.

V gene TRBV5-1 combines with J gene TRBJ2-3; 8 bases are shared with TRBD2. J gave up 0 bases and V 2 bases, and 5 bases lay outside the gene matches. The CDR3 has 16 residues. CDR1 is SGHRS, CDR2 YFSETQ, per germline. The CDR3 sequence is CASSFTSGSSTDTQYF. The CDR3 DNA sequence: TGCGCCAGCAGCTTCACTAGCGGTTCTAGCACAGATACGCAGTATTTT.

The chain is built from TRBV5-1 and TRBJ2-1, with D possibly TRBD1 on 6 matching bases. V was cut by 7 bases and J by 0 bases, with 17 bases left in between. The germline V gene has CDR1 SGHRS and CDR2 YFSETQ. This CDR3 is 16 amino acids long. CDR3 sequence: CASPAAGTSSYNEQFF. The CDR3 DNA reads TGCGCCAGCCCGGCGGCCGGGACAAGCTCCTACAATGAGCAGTTCTTC.

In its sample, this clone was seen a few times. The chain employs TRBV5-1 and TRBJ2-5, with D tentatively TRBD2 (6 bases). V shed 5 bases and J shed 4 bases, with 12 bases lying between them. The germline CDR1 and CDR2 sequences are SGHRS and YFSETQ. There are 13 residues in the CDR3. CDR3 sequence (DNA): TGCGCCAGCAGGAGGGAGGCGGGAGAGACCCAGTACTTC. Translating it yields CASRREAGETQYF. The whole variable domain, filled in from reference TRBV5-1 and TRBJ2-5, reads KAGVTQTPRYLIKTRGQQVTLSCSPISGHRSVSWYQQTPGQGLQFLFEYFSETQRNKGNFPGRFSGRQFSNSRSEMNVSTLELGDSALYLCASRREAGETQYFGPGTRLLVL.

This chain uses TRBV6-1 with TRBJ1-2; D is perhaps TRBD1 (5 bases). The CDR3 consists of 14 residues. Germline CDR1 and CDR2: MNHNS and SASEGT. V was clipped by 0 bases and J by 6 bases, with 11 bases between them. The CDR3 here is CASSEAWRGNGYTF. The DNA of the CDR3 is TGTGCCAGCAGTGAAGCGTGGAGGGGTAATGGCTACACCTTC.